This T cell receptor (beta chain) derives from a study of T cells in Graves' hyperthyroidism and ophthalmopathy. The wider study: Peripheral blood samples were taken at initial diagnosis, prior to any treatment. Study outcomes and limitations: Ophthalmopathy was distinguished from stable hyperthyroidism by 13 V-J signatures.

RNA transcripts yielded amplified TCR beta CDR3 regions. First-round RT-PCR targeting the TCR CDR3 was performed with the HTBI primer set. From the multiplex PCR reads, TCRdb called clonotypes with MiXCR, one entry per CDR3 protein. The sample holds roughly 700,000 distinct CDR3 sequences, 11% to 15% seen once. The CDR3 has 16 residues. V was clipped by 7 bases and J by 0 bases; unmatched bases: 8. Germline CDR1 and CDR2: SGHVS and FQNEAQ. This clonotype was picked up many times. Antigen unknown. The study left out patients who had uncontrolled infection, other autoimmune disease, pregnancy or lactation. Used for diagnoses were clinical symptoms, serum thyroxine and TRAb, thyroid ultrasound and orbital computed tomography.

J is TRBJ2-2 and V is TRBV7-8, with 7 bases identical to TRBD2. This TCR was sampled from a woman between 18 and 30 years old with Graves' hyperthyroidism. The sequenced sample consisted of blood. The CDR3 reads CASTSWTRTNTGELFF. The DNA of the CDR3 is TGTGCCAGCACCTCTTGGACTAGAACGAACACCGGGGAGCTGTTTTTT.